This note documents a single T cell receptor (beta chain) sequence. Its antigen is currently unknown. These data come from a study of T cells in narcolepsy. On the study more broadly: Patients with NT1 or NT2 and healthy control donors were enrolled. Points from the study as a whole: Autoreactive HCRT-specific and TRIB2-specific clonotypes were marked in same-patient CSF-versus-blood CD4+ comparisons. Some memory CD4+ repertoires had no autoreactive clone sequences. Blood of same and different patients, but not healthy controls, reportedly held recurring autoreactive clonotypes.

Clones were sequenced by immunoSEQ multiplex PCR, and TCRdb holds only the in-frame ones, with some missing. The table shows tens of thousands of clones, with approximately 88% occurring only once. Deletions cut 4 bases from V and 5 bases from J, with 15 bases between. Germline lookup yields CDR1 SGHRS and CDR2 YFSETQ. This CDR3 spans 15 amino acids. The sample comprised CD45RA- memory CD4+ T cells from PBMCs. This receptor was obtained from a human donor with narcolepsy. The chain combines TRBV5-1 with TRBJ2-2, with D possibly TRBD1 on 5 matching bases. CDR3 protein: CASSIEVGVTGELFF. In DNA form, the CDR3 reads TGCGCCAGCAGCATAGAAGTAGGGGTGACCGGGGAGCTGTTTTTT.